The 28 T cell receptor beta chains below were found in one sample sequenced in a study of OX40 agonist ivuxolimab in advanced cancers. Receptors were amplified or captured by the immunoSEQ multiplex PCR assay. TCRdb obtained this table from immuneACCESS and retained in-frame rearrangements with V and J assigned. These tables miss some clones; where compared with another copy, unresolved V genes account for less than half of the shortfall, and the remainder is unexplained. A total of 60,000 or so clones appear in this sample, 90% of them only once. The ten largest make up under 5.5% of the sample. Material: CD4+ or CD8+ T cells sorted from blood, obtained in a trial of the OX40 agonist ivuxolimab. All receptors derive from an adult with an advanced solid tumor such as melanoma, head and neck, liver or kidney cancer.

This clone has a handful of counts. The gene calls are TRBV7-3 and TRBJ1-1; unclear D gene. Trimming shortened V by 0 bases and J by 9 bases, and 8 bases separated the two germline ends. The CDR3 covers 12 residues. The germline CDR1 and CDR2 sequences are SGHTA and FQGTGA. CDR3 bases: TGTGCCAGCAGCTTAACGAAAACAAAAGCTTTCTTT. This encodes CASSLTKTKAFF.

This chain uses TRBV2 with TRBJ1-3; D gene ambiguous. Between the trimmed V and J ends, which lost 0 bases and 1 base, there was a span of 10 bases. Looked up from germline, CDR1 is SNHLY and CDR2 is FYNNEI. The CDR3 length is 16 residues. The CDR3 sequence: CASSEAPPQSGNTIYF. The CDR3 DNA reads TGTGCCAGCAGTGAAGCCCCCCCACAATCTGGAAACACCATATATTTT.

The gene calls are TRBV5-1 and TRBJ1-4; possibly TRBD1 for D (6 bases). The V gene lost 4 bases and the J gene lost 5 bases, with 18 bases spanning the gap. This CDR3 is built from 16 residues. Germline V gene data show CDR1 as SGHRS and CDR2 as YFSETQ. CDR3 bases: TGCGCCAGCAGCGTACTAACACAGGGTTCCAATGAAAAACTGTTTTTT. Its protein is CASSVLTQGSNEKLFF.

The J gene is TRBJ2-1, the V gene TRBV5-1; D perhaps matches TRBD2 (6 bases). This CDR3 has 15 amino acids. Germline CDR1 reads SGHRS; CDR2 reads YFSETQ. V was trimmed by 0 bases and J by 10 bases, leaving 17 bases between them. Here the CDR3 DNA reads TGCGCCAGCAGCTTGGCCCAGGGCGGGAACGCCGAGCAGTTCTTC. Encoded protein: CASSLAQGGNAEQFF.

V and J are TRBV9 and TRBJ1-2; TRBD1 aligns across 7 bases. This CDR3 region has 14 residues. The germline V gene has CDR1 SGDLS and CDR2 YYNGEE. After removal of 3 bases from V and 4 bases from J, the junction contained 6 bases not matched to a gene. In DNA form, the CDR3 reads TGTGCCAGCAGCGAAGGGGGCCGGGGCTATGGCTACACCTTC. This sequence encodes CASSEGGRGYGYTF.

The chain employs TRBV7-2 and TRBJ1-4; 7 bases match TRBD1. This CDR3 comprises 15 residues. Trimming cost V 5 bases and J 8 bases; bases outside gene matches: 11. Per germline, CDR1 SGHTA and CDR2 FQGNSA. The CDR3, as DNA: TGTGCCAGCAGCACCTCCAGGGGGTCAACAGAAAAACTGTTTTTT. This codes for CASSTSRGSTEKLFF. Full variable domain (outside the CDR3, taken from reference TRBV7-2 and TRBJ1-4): GAGVSQSPSNKVTEKGKDVELRCDPISGHTALYWYRQSLGQGLEFLIYFQGNSAPDKSGLPSDRFSAERTGGSVSTLTIQRTQQEDSAVYLCASSTSRGSTEKLFFGSGTQLSVL.

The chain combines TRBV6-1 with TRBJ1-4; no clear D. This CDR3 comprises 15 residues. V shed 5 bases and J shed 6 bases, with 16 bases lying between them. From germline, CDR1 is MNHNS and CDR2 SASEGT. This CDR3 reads CASSIQDAHDEKLFF. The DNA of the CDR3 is TGTGCCAGCAGTATCCAGGATGCCCATGATGAAAAACTGTTTTTT.

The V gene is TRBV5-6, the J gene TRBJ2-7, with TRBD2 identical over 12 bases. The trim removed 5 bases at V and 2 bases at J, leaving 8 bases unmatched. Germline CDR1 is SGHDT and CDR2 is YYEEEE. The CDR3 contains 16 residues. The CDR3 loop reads CASSSPGLAGPYEQYF. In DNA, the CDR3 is TGTGCCAGCAGTTCTCCGGGACTAGCGGGTCCCTACGAGCAGTACTTC.

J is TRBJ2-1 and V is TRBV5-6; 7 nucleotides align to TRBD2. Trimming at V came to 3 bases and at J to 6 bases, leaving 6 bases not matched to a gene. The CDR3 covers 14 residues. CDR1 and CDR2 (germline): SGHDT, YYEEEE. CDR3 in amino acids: CASSSGGRGNEQFF. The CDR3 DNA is TGTGCCAGCAGCTCGGGGGGAAGGGGCAATGAGCAGTTCTTC. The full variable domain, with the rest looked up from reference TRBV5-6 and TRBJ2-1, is DAGVTQSPTHLIKTRGQQVTLRCSPKSGHDTVSWYQQALGQGPQFIFQYYEEEERQRGNFPDRFSGHQFPNYSSELNVNALLLGDSALYLCASSSGGRGNEQFFGPGTRLTVL.

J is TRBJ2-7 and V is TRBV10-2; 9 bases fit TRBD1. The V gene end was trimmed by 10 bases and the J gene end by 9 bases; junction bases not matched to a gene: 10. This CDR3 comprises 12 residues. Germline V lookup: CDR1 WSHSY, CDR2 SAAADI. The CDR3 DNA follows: TGCGCCACCACGGACAGGGGCGCCGGGCAGTACTTC. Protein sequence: CATTDRGAGQYF.

The CDR3 sequence: CASSQERVARIGKLFF. The CDR3 DNA reads as TGCGCCAGCAGCCAAGAAAGGGTCGCCCGCATCGGGAAACTGTTTTTT. The chain joins TRBV4-1 to TRBJ1-4; D is ambiguous. The V end was cut by 0 bases, the J end by 11 bases, with 19 bases between. The CDR3 extends over 16 amino acids. CDR1 MGHRA and CDR2 YSYEKL come from the germline V gene.

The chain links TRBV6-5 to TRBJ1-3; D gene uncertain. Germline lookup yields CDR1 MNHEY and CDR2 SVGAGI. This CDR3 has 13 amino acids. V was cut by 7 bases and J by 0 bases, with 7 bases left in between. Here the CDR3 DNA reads TGTGCCAGCAAACTTCCCTCTGGAAACACCATATATTTT. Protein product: CASKLPSGNTIYF.

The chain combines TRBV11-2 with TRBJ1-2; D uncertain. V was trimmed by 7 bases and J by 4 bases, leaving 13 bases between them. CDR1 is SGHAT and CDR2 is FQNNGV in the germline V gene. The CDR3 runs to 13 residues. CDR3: CASTSSGPYGYTF. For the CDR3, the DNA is TGTGCCAGCACCTCCAGCGGGCCCTATGGCTACACCTTC.

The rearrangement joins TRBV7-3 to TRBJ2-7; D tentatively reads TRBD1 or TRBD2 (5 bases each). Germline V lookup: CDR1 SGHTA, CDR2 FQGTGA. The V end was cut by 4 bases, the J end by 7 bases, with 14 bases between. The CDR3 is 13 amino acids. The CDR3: CASSSRGGLEQYF. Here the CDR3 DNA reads TGTGCCAGCAGCTCCCGGGGCGGCTTAGAGCAGTACTTC.

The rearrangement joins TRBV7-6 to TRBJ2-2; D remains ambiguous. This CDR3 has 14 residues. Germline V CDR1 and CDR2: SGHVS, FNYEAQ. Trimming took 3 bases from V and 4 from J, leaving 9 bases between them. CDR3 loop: CASSLLGSTGELFF. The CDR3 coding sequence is TGTGCCAGCAGCTTGTTGGGTAGCACCGGGGAGCTGTTTTTT.

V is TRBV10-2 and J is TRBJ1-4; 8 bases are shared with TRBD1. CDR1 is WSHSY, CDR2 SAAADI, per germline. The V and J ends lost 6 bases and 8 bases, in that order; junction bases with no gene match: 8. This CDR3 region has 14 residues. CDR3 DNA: TGCGCCAGCAGCCTGAGGGACAGGCCCGAAAAACTGTTTTTT. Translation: CASSLRDRPEKLFF.

The CDR3 DNA reads as TGTGCCAGCAGCTCGATCGGCGGGAGCTACGAGCAGTACTTC. Protein: CASSSIGGSYEQYF. The V gene is TRBV11-3, the J gene TRBJ2-7; 7 positions agree with TRBD2. Germline V lookup: CDR1 SGHNT, CDR2 YENEEA. The junction had 6 bases not matched to a gene; V was cut back by 4 bases and J by 3 bases. The CDR3 spans 14 residues.

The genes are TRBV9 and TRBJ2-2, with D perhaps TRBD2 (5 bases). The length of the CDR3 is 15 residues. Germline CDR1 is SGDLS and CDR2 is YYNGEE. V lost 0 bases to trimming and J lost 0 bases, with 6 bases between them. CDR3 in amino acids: CASSVAGTNTGELFF. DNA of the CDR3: TGTGCCAGCAGCGTAGCGGGGACGAACACCGGGGAGCTGTTTTTT.

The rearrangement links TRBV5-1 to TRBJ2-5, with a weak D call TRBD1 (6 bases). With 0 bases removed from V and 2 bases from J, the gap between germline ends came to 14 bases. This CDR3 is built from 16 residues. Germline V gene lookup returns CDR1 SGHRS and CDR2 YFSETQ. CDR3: CASSLAGTHYQETQYF. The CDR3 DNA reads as TGCGCCAGCAGCTTGGCCGGGACACATTATCAAGAGACCCAGTACTTC.

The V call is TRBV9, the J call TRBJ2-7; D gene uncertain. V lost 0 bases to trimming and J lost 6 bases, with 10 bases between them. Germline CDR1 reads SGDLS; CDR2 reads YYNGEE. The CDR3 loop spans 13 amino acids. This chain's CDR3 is CASSVDQGREQYF. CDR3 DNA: TGTGCCAGCAGCGTAGATCAAGGGCGCGAGCAGTACTTC.

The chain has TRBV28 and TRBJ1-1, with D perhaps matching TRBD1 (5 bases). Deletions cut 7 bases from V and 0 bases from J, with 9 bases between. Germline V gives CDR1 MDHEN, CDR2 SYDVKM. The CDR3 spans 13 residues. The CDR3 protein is CASKRQLNTEAFF. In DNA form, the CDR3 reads TGTGCCAGCAAACGACAGTTGAACACTGAAGCTTTCTTT.

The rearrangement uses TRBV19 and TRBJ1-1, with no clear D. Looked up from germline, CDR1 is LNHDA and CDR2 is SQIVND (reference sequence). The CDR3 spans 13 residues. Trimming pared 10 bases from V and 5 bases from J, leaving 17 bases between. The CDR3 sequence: CATPNPDWTEAFF. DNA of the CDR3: TGTGCCACCCCAAATCCCGACTGGACTGAAGCTTTCTTT.

CDR3 amino acids: CAIRDRKPQGTDTQYF. The CDR3 DNA reads TGTGCCATCAGGGACAGAAAACCCCAGGGCACAGATACGCAGTATTTT. The V gene is TRBV10-3, the J gene TRBJ2-3; possibly TRBD1 for D (6 bases). With 6 bases removed from V and 1 base from J, the gap between germline ends came to 17 bases. This CDR3 spans 16 amino acids. Per germline, CDR1 ENHRY and CDR2 SYGVKD.

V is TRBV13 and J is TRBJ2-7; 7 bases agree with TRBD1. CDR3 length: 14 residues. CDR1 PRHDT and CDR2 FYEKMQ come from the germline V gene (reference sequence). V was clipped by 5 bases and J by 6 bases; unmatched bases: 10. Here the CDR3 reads CASSLRQGSGEQYF. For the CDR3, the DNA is TGTGCCAGCAGCCTCCGACAGGGCTCCGGCGAGCAGTACTTC.

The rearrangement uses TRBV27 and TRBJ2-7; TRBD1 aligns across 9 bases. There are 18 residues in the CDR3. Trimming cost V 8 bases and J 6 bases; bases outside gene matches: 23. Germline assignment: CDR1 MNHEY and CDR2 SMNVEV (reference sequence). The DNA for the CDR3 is TGTGCCAGCGGTCACCGGACAGGGGACATAACAGTGAGTTCCGAGCAGTACTTC. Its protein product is CASGHRTGDITVSSEQYF.

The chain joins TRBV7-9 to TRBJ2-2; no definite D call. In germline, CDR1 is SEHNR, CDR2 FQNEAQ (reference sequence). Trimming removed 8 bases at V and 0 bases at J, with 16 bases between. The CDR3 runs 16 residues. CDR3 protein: CASPEPGQANTGELFF. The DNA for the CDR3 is TGTGCCAGCCCCGAACCGGGTCAGGCGAACACCGGGGAGCTGTTTTTT.

As DNA, the CDR3 is TGTGCCAGCAGCACTTGGGACAGGGGCAACACCGGGGAGCTGTTTTTT. Protein sequence: CASSTWDRGNTGELFF. The chain has TRBV13 and TRBJ2-2; 10 bases are a match to TRBD1. CDR3 length: 16 residues. Germline V gene sequence: CDR1 PRHDT, CDR2 FYEKMQ (reference sequence). V lost 5 bases to trimming and J lost 2 bases; unmatched junction nucleotides: 5.

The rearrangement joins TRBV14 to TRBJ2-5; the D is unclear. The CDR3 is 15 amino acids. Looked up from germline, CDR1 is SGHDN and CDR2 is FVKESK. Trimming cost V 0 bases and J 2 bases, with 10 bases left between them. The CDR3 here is CASSQDYGRQETQYF. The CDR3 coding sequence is TGTGCCAGCAGCCAAGATTACGGCAGGCAAGAGACCCAGTACTTC.